The present TCR beta chain was sequenced within a study of shared clonotypes between healthy human individuals. Deep was the level used in running the assay. Sequencing was performed with immunoSEQ multiplex PCR; in TCRdb, only in-frame clones are kept and a portion is missing. This table holds around 1.1 million clones, approximately 80% found once. Study results and caveats: Only blood samples were collected, and tissue repertoires likely differ.

As to this clone: The antigen remains unidentified.

The CDR3 runs to 15 residues. The V gene's germline CDR1 is SGDLS and CDR2 YYNGEE. V was trimmed by 4 bases and J by 2 bases, leaving 15 bases between them. The sequencing input was memory CD4+ T cells from PBMCs. Subset here: CD45RA-negative fraction. The TCR sequence derives from a man younger than 35 in good health. Some clones in this sample may be carry-over from other donors' samples. The rearrangement joins TRBV9 to TRBJ2-5; D is possibly TRBD1 (5 bases). CDR3 loop: CASSPRTRGQETQYF. The CDR3, as DNA: TGTGCCAGCAGCCCCCGGACAAGGGGACAAGAGACCCAGTACTTC.